This TCR beta chain was identified in a study of radiotherapy plus CTLA-4 blockade in lung cancer. Study background: Objective responses arose in roughly 17% of patients, and roughly 31% experienced disease control. Broader study findings: Interferon-beta, together with early blood T cell clone dynamics, reportedly best predicted response. In blood, TCR clones derived from the tumor expanded after radiotherapy plus ipilimumab.

Some clones are missing from TCRdb's copy, which holds only in-frame ones; the method was immunoSEQ multiplex PCR. This table holds around 120,000 clones, just under 80% found once. Chemo-refractory metastatic non-small-cell lung cancer patients underwent focal radiation alongside CTLA-4 blockade with ipilimumab. About this clone itself: Its cognate antigen is unknown. One end of the junction is discordant with germline, which a read error may explain. In the same sample, other DNA sequences code for this CDR3.

This CDR3 is 15 amino acids long. The germline CDR1 and CDR2 sequences are MNHEY and SMNVEV (reference sequence). The input for sequencing was peripheral blood, taken from a patient treated with radiotherapy plus ipilimumab. This chain uses TRBV27 with TRBJ1-4, with D perhaps matching TRBD1 (5 bases). The TCR sequence derives from a human donor with non-small cell lung cancer who had a partial response to radiotherapy plus ipilimumab. Here the CDR3 DNA reads TGTGCCAGCAGTTTCATCCGACAGTCTAATGAGAAACTGTTTTTT. It yields the protein CASSFIRQSNEKLFF.